These 16 T cell receptor beta chains came from one sample sequenced in a study of PD-1 blockade in mismatch repair-deficient tumors. The protocol was immunoSEQ multiplex PCR, while the TCRdb copy is restricted to in-frame clones and leaves out a portion. There are tens of thousands of clones in the sample; 65% to 85% occur only once, and approximately 5.1% lies in the top ten. This material consisted of peripheral blood, taken 44 weeks after starting pembrolizumab. These receptors all come from an adult with mismatch repair-deficient cancer.

The chain links TRBV5-4 to TRBJ2-7; D is possibly TRBD2 (6 bases). The CDR3 totals 16 residues. The V end was cut by 4 bases, the J end by 0 bases, with 17 bases between. From germline, CDR1 is SGHNT and CDR2 YYREEE (reference sequence). The CDR3 here is CASSGSSSGFSYEQYF. Here the CDR3 DNA reads TGTGCCAGCAGCGGGAGTAGTAGCGGATTCTCCTACGAGCAGTACTTC.

CDR3 residues: CASRAGLAGVGYEQYF. The DNA of the CDR3 is TGCGCCAGCAGGGCCGGACTAGCGGGAGTGGGCTACGAGCAGTACTTC. The chain joins TRBV10-2 to TRBJ2-7; 13 bases agree with TRBD2. Per the germline V gene, CDR1 is WSHSY and CDR2 is SAAADI. The CDR3 is 16 amino acids. V lost 6 bases to trimming and J lost 3 bases; unmatched junction nucleotides: 8.

V usage is TRBV6-6 and J usage is TRBJ1-1; D unresolved. Germline V lookup: CDR1 MNHNY, CDR2 SVGAGI (reference sequence). V shed 0 bases and J shed 1 base, with 3 bases lying between them. The CDR3 contains 13 residues. The CDR3 nucleotides read TGTGCCAGCAGTTACTCTCGGAACACTGAAGCTTTCTTT. Its translation is CASSYSRNTEAFF.

J is TRBJ2-5 and V is TRBV5-1, with TRBD2 as a possible D gene (6 bases). V was trimmed by 2 bases and J by 0 bases, leaving 8 bases between them. CDR1 SGHRS and CDR2 YFSETQ come from the germline V gene. CDR3 length equals 14 residues. CDR3 protein: CASSFSGDQETQYF. In nucleotides, the CDR3 is TGCGCCAGCAGCTTTTCGGGGGACCAAGAGACCCAGTACTTC. Drawing the rest from reference TRBV5-1 and TRBJ2-5, the complete variable domain is KAGVTQTPRYLIKTRGQQVTLSCSPISGHRSVSWYQQTPGQGLQFLFEYFSETQRNKGNFPGRFSGRQFSNSRSEMNVSTLELGDSALYLCASSFSGDQETQYFGPGTRLLVL.

In DNA, the CDR3 is TGTGCCAGCAGTTTGGGCGCCGGGACAGGGGGCGCCACCGGGGAGCTGTTTTTT. Its protein product is CASSLGAGTGGATGELFF. The chain employs TRBV27 and TRBJ2-2; 12 bases map to TRBD1. CDR1 and CDR2 from the germline V gene are MNHEY and SMNVEV (reference sequence). This CDR3 is built from 18 residues. Germline trimming cut 3 bases from V and 4 bases from J; bases unmatched to any gene: 9.

The V gene is TRBV9, the J gene TRBJ2-3, with D perhaps matching TRBD2 (5 bases). CDR3 length: 14 amino acids. Germline V gives CDR1 SGDLS, CDR2 YYNGEE. V lost 0 bases and J lost 6, with 11 bases in between. CDR3 residues: CASSVAPRGDTQYF. The CDR3 DNA is TGTGCCAGCAGCGTAGCTCCCAGAGGGGATACGCAGTATTTT.

This sequence joins TRBV4-1 and TRBJ2-3; D is uncertain. The germline CDR1 and CDR2 sequences are MGHRA and YSYEKL. The CDR3 totals 13 residues. V was cut by 1 base and J by 5 bases, with 7 bases left in between. DNA for the CDR3: TGCGCCAGCAGCCAAGTCAGTGGAGATACGCAGTATTTT. Translation gives CASSQVSGDTQYF.

This clone occurred a few times. The chain recombines TRBV4-1 with TRBJ1-2, with D possibly TRBD1 on 5 matching bases. This CDR3 has 14 amino acids. Trimming removed 0 bases from V and 2 bases from J, with 7 bases in between. Germline V gives CDR1 MGHRA, CDR2 YSYEKL. CDR3 DNA: TGCGCCAGCAGCCAAGAGGGGCGGAACTATGGCTACACCTTC. Its protein product is CASSQEGRNYGYTF.

The rearrangement uses TRBV10-3 and TRBJ2-1, with D perhaps TRBD2 (5 bases). Germline assignment: CDR1 ENHRY and CDR2 SYGVKD. This CDR3 has 11 amino acids. V gave up 2 bases and J gave up 13 bases, with 9 bases separating them. The CDR3 DNA follows: TGTGCCATCAGTGAGGGGAGACCCCAGTTCTTC. Translating it yields CAISEGRPQFF.

The gene calls are TRBV6-5 and TRBJ2-3, with 7 nucleotides matching TRBD1. This CDR3 is built from 15 residues. With 0 bases clipped from V and 3 bases from J, the junction kept 3 bases outside the gene matches. Germline lookup yields CDR1 MNHEY and CDR2 SVGAGI. For the CDR3, the DNA is TGTGCCAGCAGTTACTCTGAACAGGGGACAGATACGCAGTATTTT. Protein product: CASSYSEQGTDTQYF.

The chain couples TRBV4-2 to TRBJ1-2; tentative D call: TRBD1 (6 bases). The CDR3 runs 19 residues. Between the trimmed V and J ends, which lost 1 base and 5 bases, there was a span of 26 bases. Looked up from germline, CDR1 is LGHNA and CDR2 is YNFKEQ. The chain's CDR3 is CASSQVRWAGADFIYGYTF. The CDR3 DNA sequence: TGTGCCAGCAGCCAAGTGCGTTGGGCAGGGGCCGATTTTATATATGGCTACACCTTC.

CDR3 loop: CAISSLAGVSDTQYF. CDR3 bases: TGTGCCATCAGTTCACTAGCGGGAGTCTCAGATACGCAGTATTTT. The V gene is TRBV10-3, the J gene TRBJ2-3; 11 bases are a match to TRBD2. The junction had 5 bases not matched to a gene; V was cut back by 5 bases and J by 4 bases. CDR3 length equals 15 residues. Looked up from germline, CDR1 is ENHRY and CDR2 is SYGVKD.

This chain connects TRBV15 to TRBJ2-5; TRBD2 matches at 7 bases. CDR1 and CDR2 (germline): LNHNV, YYDKDF (reference sequence). CDR3 size: 17 residues. V trimming: 0 bases; J trimming: 1 base; junction bases outside the gene matches: 8. CDR3 sequence: CATSRDLVASGQETQYF. CDR3 nucleotide sequence: TGTGCCACCAGCAGAGATCTCGTAGCTAGCGGCCAAGAGACCCAGTACTTC.

V gene TRBV18 combines with J gene TRBJ1-3, with TRBD1 as a possible D gene (5 bases). CDR3 size: 16 residues. Germline CDR1 and CDR2: KGHSH and LQKENI. The V gene lost 5 bases and the J gene lost 0 bases, with 14 bases spanning the gap. CDR3 in DNA: TGTGCCAGCTCAGGGACTTCTCCTAGCTCTGGAAACACCATATATTTT. It is translated as CASSGTSPSSGNTIYF.

The V and J genes are TRBV9 and TRBJ2-3, with D tentatively TRBD1 (5 bases). Per the germline V gene, CDR1 is SGDLS and CDR2 is YYNGEE. V was trimmed by 2 bases and J by 5 bases, leaving 9 bases between them. The CDR3 length is 13 residues. The DNA of the CDR3 is TGTGCCAGCAGCGTCGGGCAGGGAGATACGCAGTATTTT. Amino acid sequence: CASSVGQGDTQYF.

This clone was seen more than once but under ten times. This chain connects TRBV29-1 to TRBJ1-2, with 7 bases lining up with TRBD1. V was clipped by 4 bases and J by 5 bases; unmatched bases: 4. This CDR3 spans 12 amino acids. CDR1 SQVTM and CDR2 ANQGSEA come from the germline V gene. CDR3 residues: CSVVTGRYGYTF. The CDR3 nucleotides read TGCAGCGTTGTGACAGGGAGGTATGGCTACACCTTC. Filled out from reference TRBV29-1 and TRBJ1-2, the complete variable domain reads SAVISQKPSRDICQRGTSLTIQCQVDSQVTMMFWYRQQPGQSLTLIATANQGSEATYESGFVIDKFPISRPNLTFSTLTVSNMSPEDSSIYLCSVVTGRYGYTFGSGTRLTVV.